This passage covers 23 T cell receptor beta chains from one sample sequenced in a study of beta chain features in type 1 diabetes. Study conclusions and caveats: Shorter TCRB CDR3s, moderately but significantly so, marked every one of the four CD4+ subsets in Type 1 diabetes patients.

For these receptors, no antigen is known. Reverse transcribing all isolated RNA meant expressed TCRB transcripts were sequenced. Sequenced by immunoSEQ multiplex PCR; TCRdb stores in-frame clones only, minus some. The sample contains roughly 24,000 clones, roughly 56% of which appear only once. The sequencing input was stem cell memory CD4+ T cells from blood. Receptor source: a man aged 18 to 29 with type 1 diabetes.

The gene calls are TRBV30 and TRBJ1-1, with D possibly TRBD1 on 5 matching bases. This CDR3 region has 13 residues. Germline V gene data show CDR1 as GTSNPN and CDR2 as SVGIG (reference sequence). With 2 bases removed from V and 4 bases from J, the gap between germline ends came to 11 bases. This chain's CDR3 is CAWSLRGLTEAFF. The CDR3 DNA reads TGTGCCTGGAGTCTAAGGGGACTCACTGAAGCTTTCTTT.

For the CDR3, the DNA is TGCGCCAGCAGCTTGGCCCCTCGGGCGGGAGGAGAGAATGAGCAGTTCTTC. It codes for CASSLAPRAGGENEQFF. This rearrangement joins TRBV5-1 to TRBJ2-1, with TRBD2 matching over 8 bases. Per germline, CDR1 SGHRS and CDR2 YFSETQ. V shed 0 bases, J shed 7 bases, and the junction held 12 bases outside the gene matches. The CDR3 totals 17 residues. Full variable domain (rest looked up from reference TRBV5-1 and TRBJ2-1): KAGVTQTPRYLIKTRGQQVTLSCSPISGHRSVSWYQQTPGQGLQFLFEYFSETQRNKGNFPGRFSGRQFSNSRSEMNVSTLELGDSALYLCASSLAPRAGGENEQFFGPGTRLTVL.

The chain recombines TRBV2 with TRBJ2-7, with D maybe TRBD2 (5 bases). The V and J ends lost 8 bases and 6 bases respectively, with 20 bases between them. This CDR3 has 14 amino acids. Germline CDR1 and CDR2: SNHLY and FYNNEI. The CDR3 region is CASGRYTSPGEQYF. CDR3 nucleotide sequence: TGTGCCAGCGGGAGATACACCTCCCCGGGCGAGCAGTACTTC.

This clone was seen more than once but under ten times. The V and J genes are TRBV5-5 and TRBJ1-4; 7 bases are shared with TRBD1. The CDR3 is 17 amino acids. CDR1 and CDR2 from the germline V gene are SGHKS and YYEKEE (reference sequence). V lost 4 bases and J lost 0; bases outside the gene matches: 9. The CDR3 coding sequence is TGTGCCAGCAGCCTCCGACAGGGAGATGCAACTAATGAAAAACTGTTTTTT. This encodes CASSLRQGDATNEKLFF.

The chain uses TRBV28 and TRBJ2-4; TRBD1 might be the D (6 bases). Germline CDR1 reads MDHEN; CDR2 reads SYDVKM. The CDR3 extends over 14 amino acids. V lost 2 bases to trimming and J lost 10 bases, with 15 bases between them. CDR3 DNA: TGTGCCAGCAGTTTACTGTTCCCCCAGGGGATTCAGTACTTC. Protein product: CASSLLFPQGIQYF.

A few counts support this clone. The chain is built from TRBV7-9 and TRBJ1-2, with D unclear. Looked up from germline, CDR1 is SEHNR and CDR2 is FQNEAQ (reference sequence). V lost 5 bases, J lost 1 base, and 11 bases lay in between. This CDR3 has 14 residues. The CDR3 region has the DNA TGTGCCAGCAGCCCGAACACGGGTAACTATGGCTACACCTTC. Translated, it gives CASSPNTGNYGYTF.

The chain uses TRBV11-2 and TRBJ2-2, with unresolved D. The CDR3 covers 15 residues. CDR1 SGHAT and CDR2 FQNNGV come from the germline V gene. Trimming pared 1 base from V and 1 base from J, leaving 7 bases between. CDR3 in DNA: TGTGCCAGCAGCTTAGCATCTAAGAACACCGGGGAGCTGTTTTTT. Residues: CASSLASKNTGELFF. Looking up the rest from reference TRBV11-2 and TRBJ2-2 gives the full variable domain: EAGVAQSPRYKIIEKRQSVAFWCNPISGHATLYWYQQILGQGPKLLIQFQNNGVVDDSQLPKDRFSAERLKGVDSTLKIQPAKLEDSAVYLCASSLASKNTGELFFGEGSRLTVL.

J is TRBJ2-2 and V is TRBV4-1; 11 bases match TRBD2. Germline CDR1 is MGHRA and CDR2 is YSYEKL. This CDR3 contains 17 residues. The V gene end was trimmed by 5 bases and the J gene end by 1 base; junction bases not matched to a gene: 6. The CDR3 DNA follows: TGCGCCAGCAGCGCCCGACTAGCGGGGATGAACACCGGGGAGCTGTTTTTT. This translates into CASSARLAGMNTGELFF.

V and J are TRBV7-9 and TRBJ1-2; D gene unclear. Trimming removed 5 bases from V and 3 bases from J, with 13 bases in between. CDR3 length equals 14 residues. Germline V gives CDR1 SEHNR, CDR2 FQNEAQ (reference sequence). The CDR3 nucleotides read TGTGCCAGCAGCCCACGCCAAACGGACTATGGCTACACCTTC. Translating it yields CASSPRQTDYGYTF.

This clone appeared a few times. The J gene is TRBJ2-1, the V gene TRBV7-2, with D uncertain. This CDR3 comprises 15 residues. Between the trimmed V and J ends, which lost 0 bases and 4 bases, there was a span of 10 bases. CDR1 and CDR2 (germline): SGHTA, FQGNSA. The CDR3 bases are TGTGCCAGCAGCTTAGCAGTGATAGCATACAATGAGCAGTTCTTC. It yields the protein CASSLAVIAYNEQFF.

V usage is TRBV6-7 and J usage is TRBJ1-1; D ambiguous. TRBV6-7 is an ORF, with its function uncertain. V was clipped by 8 bases and J by 6 bases, with 25 bases between them. The CDR3 is made up of 16 amino acids. CDR3 DNA: TGTGCCAGCGTATCGTGGACGGGCGAGGGCCCCCCTGAAGCTTTCTTT. Amino acids: CASVSWTGEGPPEAFF.

The rearrangement links TRBV19 to TRBJ1-5; 10 bases match TRBD1. Losses at the gene ends were 5 bases for V and 4 bases for J; bases not matched to a gene: 8. Germline loops: CDR1 LNHDA, CDR2 SQIVND (reference sequence). This CDR3 region has 16 residues. CDR3 sequence (DNA): TGTGCCAGTAGTTTCCAAACGGGACAGGGGAATCAGCCCCAGCATTTT. Translation gives CASSFQTGQGNQPQHF.

This clone was seen more than once but under ten times. This rearrangement joins TRBV6-5 to TRBJ1-5; D gene unclear. V lost 8 bases and J lost 3, with 14 bases in between. CDR3 length equals 14 residues. Germline loops: CDR1 MNHEY, CDR2 SVGAGI. CDR3: CASRDSMNNQPQHF. The CDR3 nucleotides read TGTGCCAGCCGAGATAGCATGAACAATCAGCCCCAGCATTTT.

The rearrangement joins TRBV19 to TRBJ2-1; D not resolved. The CDR3 consists of 13 residues. The V end was cut by 6 bases, the J end by 4 bases, with 10 bases between. CDR1 and CDR2 (germline): LNHDA, SQIVND (reference sequence). As DNA, the CDR3 is TGTGCCAGTAGCTACGTAGTTTACAATGAGCAGTTCTTC. Its translation is CASSYVVYNEQFF.

The chain has TRBV7-2 and TRBJ2-5; possibly TRBD2 for D (7 bases). The V end lost 4 bases, the J end lost 1 base, and 16 bases lay between the germline ends. The CDR3 is 16 residues long. Per germline, CDR1 SGHTA and CDR2 FQGNSA. The CDR3 reads CASSSGGGPPQETQYF. In DNA, the CDR3 is TGTGCCAGCAGCTCGGGCGGGGGCCCACCCCAAGAGACCCAGTACTTC.

This chain links TRBV28 with TRBJ1-2; TRBD1 aligns across 9 bases. CDR1 and CDR2 from the germline V gene are MDHEN and SYDVKM. The CDR3 is 17 amino acids. The V gene end was trimmed by 3 bases and the J gene end by 4 bases; junction bases not matched to a gene: 12. The CDR3 spells CASSFGGTGPGGYGYTF. The CDR3 bases are TGTGCCAGCAGTTTCGGGGGGACAGGGCCGGGGGGCTATGGCTACACCTTC.

The chain recombines TRBV19 with TRBJ2-7, with 7 positions matching TRBD1. The CDR3 is 14 residues long. The ends lost 5 bases at V and 4 bases at J; junction bases unmatched: 8. The germline gives CDR1 LNHDA, CDR2 SQIVND (reference sequence). In DNA, the CDR3 is TGTGCCAGTAGTGCGGCAGGGGGAAGGTACGAGCAGTACTTC. This translates into CASSAAGGRYEQYF.

The chain uses TRBV6-5 and TRBJ1-2; D uncertain. Germline V lookup: CDR1 MNHEY, CDR2 SVGAGI. The CDR3 extends over 13 amino acids. Trimming removed 6 bases from V and 1 base from J, with 9 bases in between. The CDR3 bases are TGTGCCAGCAGCTTGGTCTATAACTATGGCTACACCTTC. Protein: CASSLVYNYGYTF.

The rearrangement uses TRBV9 and TRBJ1-5; D perhaps matches TRBD1 (5 bases). V was trimmed by 0 bases and J by 5 bases, leaving 9 bases between them. From germline, CDR1 is SGDLS and CDR2 YYNGEE. This CDR3 contains 14 residues. The CDR3, as DNA: TGTGCCAGCAGCGTAGAACAGGATTATCAGCCCCAGCATTTT. Its protein is CASSVEQDYQPQHF.

The gene calls are TRBV19 and TRBJ1-1; TRBD1 agrees at 8 bases. With V trimmed by 2 bases and J by 0 bases, 5 bases remained unmatched. The length of the CDR3 is 16 residues. Germline loops: CDR1 LNHDA, CDR2 SQIVND (reference sequence). The CDR3 DNA is TGTGCCAGTAGTATACCTCGGACAGGGCTGAACACTGAAGCTTTCTTT. It codes for CASSIPRTGLNTEAFF.

This clone was counted a few times. The J gene is TRBJ1-2, the V gene TRBV7-9; 9 nucleotides align to TRBD1. The CDR3 runs to 15 residues. CDR1 SEHNR and CDR2 FQNEAQ come from the germline V gene (reference sequence). V lost 5 bases to trimming and J lost 4 bases; unmatched junction nucleotides: 8. The chain's CDR3 is CASSPGTGSAYGYTF. In DNA, the CDR3 is TGTGCCAGCAGCCCAGGGACAGGGTCTGCCTATGGCTACACCTTC.

This chain uses TRBV2 with TRBJ1-5, with 8 bases matching TRBD1. Germline V gives CDR1 SNHLY, CDR2 FYNNEI. The CDR3 has 14 residues. V was pared by 6 bases and J by 2 bases, with 3 bases of the junction left unmatched. The CDR3 here is CASRLTGGNQPQHF. The DNA for the CDR3 is TGTGCCAGCAGGTTGACAGGGGGCAATCAGCCCCAGCATTTT.

This clone was seen a few times. This chain links TRBV4-3 with TRBJ2-2, with 10 positions matching TRBD1. Germline lookup yields CDR1 LGHNA and CDR2 YSLEER. Unmatched junction bases numbered 7, after V lost 5 bases and J lost 7 bases. The CDR3 runs to 15 residues. The CDR3 DNA is TGCGCCAGCAGCTTGCGGGACAGGGGTAGCGGGGAGCTGTTTTTT. Translating it yields CASSLRDRGSGELFF.